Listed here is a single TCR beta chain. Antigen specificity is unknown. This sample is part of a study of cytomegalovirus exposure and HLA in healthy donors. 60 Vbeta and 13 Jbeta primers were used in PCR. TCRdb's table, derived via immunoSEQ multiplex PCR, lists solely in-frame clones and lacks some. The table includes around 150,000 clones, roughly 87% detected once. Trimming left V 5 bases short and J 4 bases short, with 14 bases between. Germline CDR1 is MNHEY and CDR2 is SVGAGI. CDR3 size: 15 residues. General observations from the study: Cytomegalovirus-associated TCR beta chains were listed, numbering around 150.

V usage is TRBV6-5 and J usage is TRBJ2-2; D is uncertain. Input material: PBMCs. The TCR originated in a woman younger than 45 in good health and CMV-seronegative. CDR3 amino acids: CASSPSSIGTGELFF. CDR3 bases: TGTGCCAGCAGTCCCTCAAGTATCGGCACCGGGGAGCTGTTTTTT.